Presented here are 27 T cell receptor beta chains from one specimen sequenced in a study of post-analysis software for immune sequencing data. The study, taken as a whole, reports: In patients, TRBV5-6, TRBV5-1 and TRBV20-1 belonged to four or five TRBV segments found more frequently than in controls.

The antigens of these receptors remain unknown. Unique molecular identifiers were present in the TCR beta cDNA libraries. TCRdb re-called the PCR reads with MiXCR, one entry per CDR3 protein. The table includes hundreds of thousands of distinct CDR3 sequences, around 40% detected once. The sequenced material came from blood. These receptors all come from a girl between 5 and 17 years old with multiple sclerosis.

In this sample, this clonotype turned up many times. The genes are TRBV20-1 and TRBJ2-5; 10 nucleotides agree with TRBD2. This CDR3 is 14 amino acids long. The germline V gene encodes CDR1 DFQATT and CDR2 SNEGSKA (reference sequence). Unmatched junction bases numbered 5, after V lost 2 bases and J lost 5 bases. CDR3 sequence (DNA): TGCAGTGCTAGACCCAGCGGGAGGGTGGAGACCCAGTACTTC. Translated: CSARPSGRVETQYF.

In this sample, this clonotype turned up a few times. The V gene is TRBV11-3, the J gene TRBJ2-1; D gene uncertain. CDR1 SGHNT and CDR2 YENEEA come from the germline V gene. CDR3 length equals 15 residues. The V end lost 4 bases, the J end lost 5 bases, and 15 bases lay between the germline ends. This chain's CDR3 is CASSSSRELNNEQFF. CDR3 DNA: TGTGCCAGCAGCTCTTCCCGCGAGCTAAACAATGAGCAGTTCTTC. Variable domain in full (rest from reference TRBV11-3 and TRBJ2-1): EAGVVQSPRYKIIEKKQPVAFWCNPISGHNTLYWYLQNLGQGPELLIRYENEEAVDDSQLPKDRFSAERLKGVDSTLKIQPAELGDSAVYLCASSSSRELNNEQFFGPGTRLTVL.

This chain uses TRBV7-2 with TRBJ2-1, with TRBD2 identical over 7 bases. Looked up from germline, CDR1 is SGHTA and CDR2 is FQGNSA. This CDR3 has 15 residues. J lost 2 bases, V lost 4 bases, and 5 bases had no gene match. The CDR3 protein is CASSSSGTTYNEQFF. In DNA form, the CDR3 reads TGTGCCAGCAGCTCCTCCGGGACTACCTACAATGAGCAGTTCTTC.

The chain carries TRBV5-1 and TRBJ2-1; 8 positions match TRBD2. The CDR3 runs 12 residues. After removal of 1 base from V and 13 bases from J, the junction contained 4 bases not matched to a gene. Germline V gene lookup returns CDR1 SGHRS and CDR2 YFSETQ. The CDR3 region has the DNA TGCGCCAGCAGCTTGACTAGCGGAGCACAGTTCTTC. The encoded protein is CASSLTSGAQFF.

The chain joins TRBV5-1 to TRBJ1-2, with D possibly matching TRBD1 (5 bases). Between the trimmed V and J ends, which lost 1 base and 3 bases, there was a span of 13 bases. This CDR3 has 15 amino acids. Germline V gene lookup returns CDR1 SGHRS and CDR2 YFSETQ. The CDR3 DNA reads TGCGCCAGCAGCTTGTCTAGCGGGGCGGACTATGGCTACACCTTC. Translating it yields CASSLSSGADYGYTF.

The chain recombines TRBV6-5 with TRBJ2-1, with unresolved D. The germline V and J ends were trimmed by 1 base and 4 bases, with 5 bases remaining between them. Germline V CDR1 and CDR2: MNHEY, SVGAGI. The CDR3 sequence is 13 residues long. CDR3 region: CASSYFQYNEQFF. The DNA for the CDR3 is TGTGCCAGCAGTTACTTCCAATACAATGAGCAGTTCTTC.

A single count supports this clonotype. This chain connects TRBV6-5 to TRBJ1-2; possibly TRBD1 for D (5 bases). The CDR3 has 12 residues. V lost 6 bases and J 7 bases, leaving 12 bases between the germline ends. Germline V gene lookup returns CDR1 MNHEY and CDR2 SVGAGI. The CDR3 protein is CASRTGTGGYTF. CDR3 bases: TGTGCCAGCAGGACCGGGACGGGTGGCTACACCTTC.

The chain has TRBV4-1 and TRBJ2-3; D may be TRBD2 (6 bases). The CDR3 length is 14 residues. CDR1 is MGHRA and CDR2 is YSYEKL in the germline V gene. The V gene lost 0 bases and the J gene lost 10 bases, with 14 bases spanning the gap. CDR3 sequence (DNA): TGCGCCAGCAGCCAAGATGCGGGGTTCTGGTCGCAGTATTTT. Translating gives CASSQDAGFWSQYF.

The rearrangement uses TRBV12-3 or TRBV12-4 and TRBJ1-2; D remains unclear. V was pared by 5 bases and J by 8 bases, with 12 bases between. The CDR3 is 12 amino acids. The DNA for the CDR3 is TGTGCCAGCAGTCTATGGTACGGGGGCTACACCTTC. It encodes CASSLWYGGYTF.

V and J are TRBV20-1 and TRBJ2-1; D remains ambiguous. This CDR3 comprises 12 residues. Trimming left V 3 bases short and J 9 bases short, with 12 bases between. The V gene's germline CDR1 is DFQATT and CDR2 SNEGSKA (reference sequence). CDR3 in DNA: TGCAGTGCTAGTAAGGGCTGGGGTGAGCAGTTCTTC. Its protein is CSASKGWGEQFF.

The CDR3 DNA follows: TGTGCCAGCAGCCAGGTACAAGAGACCCAGTACTTC. Translated, it gives CASSQVQETQYF. The rearrangement joins TRBV3-1 to TRBJ2-5; no firm D call. The CDR3 consists of 12 residues. The germline gives CDR1 LGHDT, CDR2 YNNKEL (reference sequence). The germline V and J ends were trimmed by 3 bases and 2 bases, with 4 bases remaining between them.

The genes are TRBV4-3 and TRBJ2-7; D might be TRBD1 or TRBD2, each matching 5 bases. The CDR3 runs to 14 residues. Germline loops: CDR1 LGHNA, CDR2 YSLEER. Trimming stripped 1 base from V and 6 bases from J, with 13 bases between. For the CDR3, the DNA is TGCGCCAGCAGCCAAGTTAACCGGGGCCCCGAGCAGTACTTC. As protein: CASSQVNRGPEQYF.

This chain connects TRBV25-1 to TRBJ1-6; 9 bases align to TRBD1. The trim removed 6 bases at V and 8 bases at J, leaving 5 bases unmatched. Per germline, CDR1 MGHDK and CDR2 SYGVNS. The CDR3 is made up of 14 amino acids. CDR3 DNA: TGTGCCAGCAGGGGAGGACAGGGGCATTCACCCCTCCACTTT. Translated: CASRGGQGHSPLHF.

To note about this clonotype: Compared with germline, one end of the junction differs, possibly owing to a read error. The rearrangement joins TRBV20-1 to TRBJ2-1, with D unclear. The CDR3 contains 13 residues. Germline V lookup: CDR1 DFQATT, CDR2 SNEGSKA (reference sequence). The CDR3 is CNARNRAYNEQFF. The CDR3 DNA reads as TGCAATGCTAGAAATAGGGCCTACAATGAGCAGTTCTTC.

This clonotype has just a few counts. V gene TRBV13 combines with J gene TRBJ2-1, with 13 nucleotides matching TRBD2. This CDR3 contains 15 residues. Trimming took 6 bases from V and 8 from J; bases not matched to a gene: 7. Germline V CDR1 and CDR2: PRHDT, FYEKMQ (reference sequence). The CDR3 DNA follows: TGTGCCAGCAGACCTTGGACTAGCGGGAGTTATGAGCAGTTCTTC. Translation: CASRPWTSGSYEQFF.

A note on this clonotype: The CDR3 ends on some other residue instead of the conserved phenylalanine or tryptophan, so this is likely a read error. The CDR3 protein is CASSFGRADDEQYL. CDR3 coding DNA: TGTGCCAGCAGCTTCGGTCGGGCCGATGACGAGCAGTACTTA. The J gene is TRBJ2-7, the V gene TRBV7-9; D uncertain. CDR1 and CDR2 from the germline V gene are SEHNR and FQNEAQ (reference sequence). The CDR3 covers 14 residues. The V end was cut by 3 bases, the J end by 5 bases, with 14 bases between.

This rearrangement joins TRBV9 to TRBJ2-5, with TRBD2 identical over 7 bases. V shed 3 bases, J shed 5 bases, and the junction held 4 bases outside the gene matches. The CDR3 covers 13 residues. From germline, CDR1 is SGDLS and CDR2 YYNGEE. For the CDR3, the DNA is TGTGCCAGCAGCGCCGGGACTATGGAGACCCAGTACTTC. It encodes CASSAGTMETQYF.

This clonotype was picked up many times. V is TRBV5-6 and J is TRBJ2-7; TRBD1 matches at 10 bases. Germline V gene data show CDR1 as SGHDT and CDR2 as YYEEEE. J gave up 6 bases and V 5 bases, and 5 bases lay outside the gene matches. The CDR3 runs 13 residues. CDR3 DNA sequence: TGTGCCAGCAGGGACGGGACAGGGGTCGAGCAGTACTTC. Protein product: CASRDGTGVEQYF.

The rearrangement joins TRBV20-1 to TRBJ2-1; 7 bases align to TRBD2. There are 15 residues in the CDR3. With 2 bases clipped from V and 2 bases from J, the junction kept 6 bases outside the gene matches. CDR1 and CDR2 from the germline V gene are DFQATT and SNEGSKA (reference sequence). CDR3 sequence (DNA): TGCAGTGCTAGACCCAGCGGGGCGGCCTACAATGAGCAGTTCTTC. Translation: CSARPSGAAYNEQFF.

This chain links TRBV5-1 with TRBJ1-1; D is uncertain. V was pared by 0 bases and J by 0 bases, with 9 bases between. Looked up from germline, CDR1 is SGHRS and CDR2 is YFSETQ. This CDR3 region has 15 residues. CDR3 sequence (DNA): TGCGCCAGCAGCTTGGCGCTTGGTCTGAACACTGAAGCTTTCTTT. This translates into CASSLALGLNTEAFF.

The chain joins TRBV10-1 to TRBJ2-3; D may be TRBD2 (6 bases). Germline CDR1 WNHNN, CDR2 SYGVQD (reference sequence). This CDR3 is built from 17 residues. The germline V and J ends were trimmed by 3 bases and 2 bases, with 18 bases remaining between them. In DNA form, the CDR3 reads TGCGCCAGCAGTGAAAAAGGAGGTAGCGGACTCACAGATACGCAGTATTTT. Translated: CASSEKGGSGLTDTQYF.

The chain recombines TRBV12-3 or TRBV12-4 with TRBJ2-4, with 13 bases fitting TRBD2. The J call is in doubt because the DNA end fits TRBJ2-5 better. The length of the CDR3 is 15 residues. The CDR3 coding sequence is TGTGCCAGCAGCTCTACTAGCGGGAGGGCGGAGACCCAGTACTTC. Translating it yields CASSSTSGRAETQYF.

In the case of this clonotype: It is likely a read error, because the conserved phenylalanine at the end of the CDR3 is missing. The J gene is TRBJ2-7, the V gene TRBV6-5; D not resolved. The closer fit of TRBJ2-5 to the DNA end suggests the J call may be wrong. The CDR3 totals 13 residues. Per the germline V gene, CDR1 is MNHEY and CDR2 is SVGAGI. The CDR3 DNA sequence: TGTGCCAGCAGGGAGACAAAGCAAGAGACCCAGTACTGC. Translation gives CASRETKQETQYC.

This clonotype occurred a few times. The chain employs TRBV7-2 and TRBJ2-5; D not certain. The germline V and J ends were trimmed by 9 bases and 3 bases, with 8 bases remaining between them. Germline V gene data show CDR1 as SGHTA and CDR2 as FQGNSA. This CDR3 has 11 amino acids. The CDR3 nucleotides are TGTGCCAGTGGGAATAAAGAGACCCAGTACTTC. This sequence encodes CASGNKETQYF.

CDR3 DNA sequence: TGTGCCAGCAGCCCAGATGACAATGAGCAGTTCTTC. Its translation is CASSPDDNEQFF. The chain recombines TRBV6-5 with TRBJ2-1, with no clear D. Trimming removed 6 bases from V and 5 bases from J, with 8 bases in between. Per germline, CDR1 MNHEY and CDR2 SVGAGI. The CDR3 sequence is 12 residues long.

The rearrangement links TRBV5-1 to TRBJ2-1; possible D gene TRBD2, 6 bases. The CDR3 runs to 16 residues. V was pared by 4 bases and J by 2 bases, with 16 bases between. Germline V CDR1 and CDR2: SGHRS, YFSETQ. The CDR3 nucleotides are TGCGCCAGCAGCCCATCCGCTAGCGCCACCTACAATGAGCAGTTCTTC. Residues: CASSPSASATYNEQFF.

V usage is TRBV29-1 and J usage is TRBJ1-4; 8 bases map to TRBD1. Looked up from germline, CDR1 is SQVTM and CDR2 is ANQGSEA. V shed 0 bases, J shed 15 bases, and the junction held 12 bases outside the gene matches. The CDR3 extends over 14 amino acids. CDR3 bases: TGCAGCGTTGAAGATCTTAGATCAGGGACAGGATTGTTTTTT. This codes for CSVEDLRSGTGLFF.